The clone carrying this TCR beta chain was counted between two and nine times. Antigen: not known. TCRdb processed the 5' RACE reads anew with MiXCR; each CDR3 protein has one entry. The table has hundreds of thousands of distinct CDR3 sequences, around 4% seen once. This specimen belongs to a study of T cells after yellow fever vaccination. Overall study results and limits: Sorted repertoires could include abundant contaminating clonotypes from bulk cells. Re-detected after boosting: most primary clones, around 97% of CD4 and 80% to 90% of CD8.

Trimming removed 5 bases at V and 8 bases at J, with 18 bases between. This CDR3 comprises 13 residues. The germline V gene has CDR1 DFQATT and CDR2 SNEGSKA (reference sequence). This receptor was obtained from a man between 18 and 29 years old who received the YFV17D yellow fever vaccine. The chain recombines TRBV20-1 with TRBJ1-2, with D possibly being TRBD1 (6 bases). Material: PBMCs, obtained on the day of the yellow fever booster vaccination. The CDR3 bases are TGCAGTGCTTCTACCTCAGGGGAGGTAGGCTACACCTTC. Protein product: CSASTSGEVGYTF.